This is a list of T cell receptor beta chains from one sample in a study of blood T cells in healthy people across ages. TCRdb re-called the 5' RACE reads with MiXCR, one entry per CDR3 protein. This sample has 800,000 to 950,000 distinct CDR3 sequences, with about 34% found just once. Sequenced: blood. These receptors all stem from a young man in good health. CDR3s include the opening cysteine and the closing phenylalanine or tryptophan. Fields, in order: V gene, CDR3 length, J gene, CDR3 protein.

v_call: TRBV5-1
cdr3_length: 15
j_call: TRBJ2-1
cdr3_aa: CASSLGQGAGNEQFF

v_call: TRBV5-1
cdr3_length: 16
j_call: TRBJ2-4
cdr3_aa: CASSLEGGEPKNIQYF

v_call: TRBV12-3/TRBV12-4
cdr3_length: 12
j_call: TRBJ1-6
cdr3_aa: CASRGQTAPLHF

v_call: TRBV13
cdr3_length: 13
j_call: TRBJ1-2
cdr3_aa: CASSSQGRYGYTF

v_call: TRBV6-2/TRBV6-3
cdr3_length: 14
j_call: TRBJ2-5
cdr3_aa: CASSETGGQETQYF

v_call: TRBV5-1
cdr3_length: 14
j_call: TRBJ2-2
cdr3_aa: CAGSPGGSTGELFF

v_call: TRBV5-5
cdr3_length: 12
j_call: TRBJ1-4
cdr3_aa: CASSLFNQKLFF

v_call: TRBV28
cdr3_length: 14
j_call: TRBJ1-2
cdr3_aa: CASRQPGNLRGYTF

v_call: TRBV6-5
cdr3_length: 16
j_call: TRBJ2-7
cdr3_aa: CASSYSGTGGTYEQYF

v_call: TRBV20-1
cdr3_length: 12
j_call: TRBJ2-7
cdr3_aa: CSAKDGLNEQYF

v_call: TRBV20-1
cdr3_length: 13
j_call: TRBJ2-5
cdr3_aa: CSARYRSQETQYF

v_call: TRBV20-1
cdr3_length: 12
j_call: TRBJ2-7
cdr3_aa: CSARVDSDEQYF

v_call: TRBV2
cdr3_length: 12
j_call: TRBJ2-5
cdr3_aa: CASSEATETQYF

v_call: TRBV10-3
cdr3_length: 16
j_call: TRBJ1-3
cdr3_aa: CAISRSIIAIGNTMYF

v_call: TRBV9
cdr3_length: 13
j_call: TRBJ2-1
cdr3_aa: CASSPRGNNEQFF

v_call: TRBV28
cdr3_length: 14
j_call: TRBJ2-5
cdr3_aa: CAGRPPGNQETQYF

v_call: TRBV10-3
cdr3_length: 13
j_call: TRBJ2-6
cdr3_aa: CAINSAGANVLTF

v_call: TRBV12-3/TRBV12-4
cdr3_length: 11
j_call: TRBJ2-3
cdr3_aa: CASSYRDTQYF

v_call: TRBV20-1
cdr3_length: 13
j_call: TRBJ1-1
cdr3_aa: CSARATGGTEAFF

v_call: TRBV27
cdr3_length: 14
j_call: TRBJ1-1
cdr3_aa: CASAHDRANTEAFF

v_call: TRBV2
cdr3_length: 12
j_call: TRBJ2-5
cdr3_aa: CASRTETETQYF

v_call: TRBV27
cdr3_length: 14
j_call: TRBJ2-1
cdr3_aa: CASSPKRTSGGRFF

v_call: TRBV7-2
cdr3_length: 16
j_call: TRBJ2-5
cdr3_aa: CASSLPGLAGGGEQYF

v_call: TRBV3-1
cdr3_length: 14
j_call: TRBJ2-3
cdr3_aa: CASSQDVATDTQYF

v_call: TRBV4-2
cdr3_length: 18
j_call: TRBJ2-7
cdr3_aa: CASSQDRGRDSLTYEQYF

v_call: TRBV4-1
cdr3_length: 15
j_call: TRBJ1-5
cdr3_aa: CASSIFGTRGEPQHF

v_call: TRBV7-2
cdr3_length: 14
j_call: TRBJ2-7
cdr3_aa: CASSTRDPPYEQYF

v_call: TRBV7-2
cdr3_length: 14
j_call: TRBJ2-3
cdr3_aa: CASSQQGGRDTQYF